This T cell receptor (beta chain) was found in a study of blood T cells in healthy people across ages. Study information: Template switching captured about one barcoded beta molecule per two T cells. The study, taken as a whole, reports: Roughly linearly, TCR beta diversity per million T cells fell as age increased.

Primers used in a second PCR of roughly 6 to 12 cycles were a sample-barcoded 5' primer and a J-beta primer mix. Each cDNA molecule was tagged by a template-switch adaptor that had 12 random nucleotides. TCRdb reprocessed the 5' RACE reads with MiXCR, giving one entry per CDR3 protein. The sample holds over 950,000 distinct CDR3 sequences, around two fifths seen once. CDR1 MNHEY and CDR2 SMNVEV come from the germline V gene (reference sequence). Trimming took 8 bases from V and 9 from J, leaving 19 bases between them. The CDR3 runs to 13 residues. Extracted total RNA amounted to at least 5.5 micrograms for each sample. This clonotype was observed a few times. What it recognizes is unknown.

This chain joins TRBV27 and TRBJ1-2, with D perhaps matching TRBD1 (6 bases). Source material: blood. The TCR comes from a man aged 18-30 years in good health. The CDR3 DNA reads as TGTGCCAGCCGCCTTACCAGCCAGGGGAGCTACACCTTC. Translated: CASRLTSQGSYTF.